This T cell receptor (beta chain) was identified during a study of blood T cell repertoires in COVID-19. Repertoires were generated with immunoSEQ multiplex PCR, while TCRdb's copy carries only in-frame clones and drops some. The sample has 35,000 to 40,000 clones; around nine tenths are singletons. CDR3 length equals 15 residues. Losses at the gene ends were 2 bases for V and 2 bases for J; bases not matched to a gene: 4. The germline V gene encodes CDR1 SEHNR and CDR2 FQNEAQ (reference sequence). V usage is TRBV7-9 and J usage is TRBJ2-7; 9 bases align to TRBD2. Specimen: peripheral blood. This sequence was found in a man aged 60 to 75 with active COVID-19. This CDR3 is CASSLKASGTYEQYF. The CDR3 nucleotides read TGTGCCAGCAGCTTAAAGGCTAGCGGGACCTACGAGCAGTACTTC.